A selection of T cell receptor beta chains follows, all from one sample in a study of blood T cell repertoires in COVID-19. TCRdb's table, derived via immunoSEQ multiplex PCR, lists solely in-frame clones and lacks some. The data show about 200,000 clones, with around 92% seen just once and around 8.4% held by the top ten. Sequencing was performed on PBMCs or T cells enriched from blood (not recorded which). Receptors originate from a woman aged 18-29 years who had recovered from COVID-19. The CDR3 runs from the conserved cysteine through the conserved F or W. Fields, in order: CDR3 DNA, CDR3 protein, clone size, D gene, J gene, V gene. The D gene is left open where the match is weak. Some rows mark clone size as missing; the rest say once, few, many or name a class of expanded clone.

DNA: TGTGCCAGCAGCTTAGGTGTGTCAGGCACCCCAGGGGAAAAACTGTTTTTT
CDR3: CASSLGVSGTPGEKLFF
size: .
D: .
J: TRBJ1-4
V: TRBV7-9

DNA: TGTGCCAGCAGTACAGGGGGCGGCAATCAGCCCCAGCATTTT
CDR3: CASSTGGGNQPQHF
size: .
D: TRBD1
J: TRBJ1-5
V: TRBV28

DNA: TGTGCCAGCAGTCGCCGGGACAGGGAATTGGGCGGCTACACCTTC
CDR3: CASSRRDRELGGYTF
size: .
D: TRBD1
J: TRBJ1-2
V: TRBV28

DNA: TGTGCCAGCAGCCAAGATAGGAGCGGGGTACCCAATGAGCAGTTCTTC
CDR3: CASSQDRSGVPNEQFF
size: .
D: TRBD2
J: TRBJ2-1
V: TRBV4-2

DNA: TGTGCCAGCAGCTTTCCGCCGGGGGGGGCCTACGAGCAGTACTTC
CDR3: CASSFPPGGAYEQYF
size: once
D: TRBD2
J: TRBJ2-7
V: TRBV11-2

DNA: TGTGCCAGCAGCTCCCCCAGCCGGGGGTGGGCTAACTATGGCTACACCTTC
CDR3: CASSSPSRGWANYGYTF
size: once
D: .
J: TRBJ1-2
V: TRBV11-2

DNA: TGTGCCAGTAGTATATCCCCGGACAGTCCCCTAAACACCGGGGAGCTGTTTTTT
CDR3: CASSISPDSPLNTGELFF
size: .
D: .
J: TRBJ2-2
V: TRBV19

DNA: TGTGCCACCAGAGATGGACAGGGGGCAACAGATACGCAGTATTTT
CDR3: CATRDGQGATDTQYF
size: .
D: TRBD1
J: TRBJ2-3
V: TRBV24-1

DNA: TGCAGTGCTAGTAACCGGGGGGGCAACACCGGGGAGCTGTTTTTT
CDR3: CSASNRGGNTGELFF
size: .
D: TRBD2
J: TRBJ2-2
V: TRBV20-1

DNA: TGTGCCAGCAGCAATTCTCAAGCAGAGACCCAGTACTTC
CDR3: CASSNSQAETQYF
size: once
D: .
J: TRBJ2-5
V: TRBV13

DNA: TGCAGTGCTAGTTTTGCCCCGGGACAACTCAACTATGGCTACACCTTC
CDR3: CSASFAPGQLNYGYTF
size: .
D: .
J: TRBJ1-2
V: TRBV20-1

DNA: TGTGCCAGCAGCCCGGGACAGGGGGCGTTCAACTATGGCTACACCTTC
CDR3: CASSPGQGAFNYGYTF
size: .
D: TRBD1
J: TRBJ1-2
V: TRBV9

DNA: TGTGCCAGCAGTTACAAGCACGATTCACCCCTCCACTTT
CDR3: CASSYKHDSPLHF
size: .
D: .
J: TRBJ1-6
V: TRBV6-5

DNA: TGTGCCAGCAGCGTAGACCCGGGGGGGCAGGGTGTCGGGGAGCTGTTTTTT
CDR3: CASSVDPGGQGVGELFF
size: .
D: TRBD2
J: TRBJ2-2
V: TRBV9

DNA: TGTGCCAGCAGCTTAGCCCCGGGACAAGGGGATGAAAAACTGTTTTTT
CDR3: CASSLAPGQGDEKLFF
size: .
D: .
J: TRBJ1-4
V: TRBV11-2

DNA: TGTGCCAGCAGCTTTACCTGGGGCAGGGCGGCTTCCTCCTACGAGCAGTACTTC
CDR3: CASSFTWGRAASSYEQYF
size: .
D: .
J: TRBJ2-7
V: TRBV11-2

DNA: TGTGCCAGCAGGGGGGGACGTCCCGGGGAGCTGTTTTTT
CDR3: CASRGGRPGELFF
size: .
D: .
J: TRBJ2-2
V: TRBV28

DNA: TGTGCCAGCAGCCCCCCGTCCAGCGGGGGGACCCCCCCCCGCAATGAGCAGTTCTTC
CDR3: CASSPPSSGGTPPRNEQFF
size: .
D: TRBD2
J: TRBJ2-1
V: TRBV9

DNA: TGTGCCAGCAGAACCGGTCCCATCCCAGCTTTCTTT
CDR3: CASRTGPIPAFF
size: .
D: .
J: TRBJ1-1
V: TRBV28

DNA: TGTGCCATCAGTGAGTCCCTCCTCTATGGCTACACCTTC
CDR3: CAISESLLYGYTF
size: .
D: .
J: TRBJ1-2
V: TRBV10-3

DNA: TGTGCCAGCGGGTCGGAACCGGGGGAGACCCAGTACTTC
CDR3: CASGSEPGETQYF
size: .
D: .
J: TRBJ2-5
V: TRBV2

DNA: TGTGCCAGCAGGGCTGGGACAGGGTATAATTCACCCCTCCACTTT
CDR3: CASRAGTGYNSPLHF
size: .
D: TRBD1
J: TRBJ1-6
V: TRBV28

DNA: TGTGCCACCAGTGTAACAACCACTAATGAAAAACTGTTTTTT
CDR3: CATSVTTTNEKLFF
size: .
D: .
J: TRBJ1-4
V: TRBV15

DNA: TGTGCCAGCAGCGTAGTTCGGTCTCCAGGTCCCGGGGAGCTGTTTTTT
CDR3: CASSVVRSPGPGELFF
size: .
D: .
J: TRBJ2-2
V: TRBV9

DNA: TGCAGCGCTCGGACAGGTGGCACTGAAGCTTTCTTT
CDR3: CSARTGGTEAFF
size: .
D: TRBD1
J: TRBJ1-1
V: TRBV29-1